One sample yielded the 17 T cell receptor beta chains listed below, sequenced in a study of blood T cell repertoires in COVID-19. Profiled with immunoSEQ multiplex PCR; TCRdb holds only in-frame clones, not every one. The sample lists 250,000 to 350,000 clones, about nine tenths occurring once. Sequencing was carried out using peripheral blood. All receptors derive from a woman between 45 and 65 years old who had recovered from COVID-19.

This chain links TRBV3-1 (or the pseudogene TRBV3-2) with TRBJ2-7; D gene ambiguous. V gave up 1 base and J gave up 3 bases, with 10 bases separating them. From germline, CDR1 is LGHDT and CDR2 YNNKEL (reference sequence). This CDR3 spans 14 amino acids. DNA of the CDR3: TGTGCCAGCAGCCAAGCCCCCGGAGTCTACGAGCAGTACTTC. It encodes CASSQAPGVYEQYF.

V and J are TRBV29-1 and TRBJ1-1; 7 bases match TRBD1. V lost 8 bases to trimming and J lost 1 base; unmatched junction nucleotides: 7. The CDR3 runs 13 residues. CDR1 is SQVTM, CDR2 ANQGSEA, per germline. Here the CDR3 reads CSSTRDRNTEAFF. In DNA form, the CDR3 reads TGCAGCTCAACCCGGGACAGGAACACTGAAGCTTTCTTT.

The chain joins TRBV7-9 to TRBJ1-1, with 7 bases matching TRBD1. The CDR3 totals 12 residues. Germline CDR1 and CDR2: SEHNR and FQNEAQ (reference sequence). V shed 4 bases and J 4 bases; nucleotides not matched to a gene: 0. Here the CDR3 reads CASSYRGTEAFF. In DNA form, the CDR3 reads TGTGCCAGCAGCTACAGGGGCACTGAAGCTTTCTTT.

The J gene is TRBJ1-6, the V gene TRBV3-1 (or the pseudogene TRBV3-2), with unresolved D. Deletions cut 4 bases from V and 8 bases from J, with 12 bases between. From germline, CDR1 is LGHDT and CDR2 YNNKEL (reference sequence). This CDR3 region has 14 residues. The CDR3 coding sequence is TGTGCCAGCAGCCCCGCCAACGGGGATTCACCCCTCCACTTT. This encodes CASSPANGDSPLHF.

V is TRBV7-2 and J is TRBJ2-7; D is ambiguous. V was trimmed by 0 bases and J by 3 bases, leaving 12 bases between them. The V gene's germline CDR1 is SGHTA and CDR2 FQGNSA. The CDR3 extends over 15 amino acids. CDR3 protein: CASSLALFSRYEQYF. Here the CDR3 DNA reads TGTGCCAGCAGCTTAGCGTTGTTTAGCCGCTACGAGCAGTACTTC.

The chain joins TRBV28 to TRBJ1-5; TRBD1 agrees at 8 bases. The CDR3 runs to 15 residues. CDR1 MDHEN and CDR2 SYDVKM come from the germline V gene. The J segment lost 6 bases and the V segment lost 6 bases, leaving 10 bases of the junction unmatched. The CDR3 reads CASSTNGQGSQPQHF. The CDR3 nucleotides are TGTGCCAGCAGCACCAACGGACAGGGAAGTCAGCCCCAGCATTTT.

The chain is built from TRBV5-1 and TRBJ2-1, with 10 bases matching TRBD1. Germline CDR1 reads SGHRS; CDR2 reads YFSETQ. Trimming cost V 0 bases and J 7 bases; bases outside gene matches: 1. The CDR3 runs to 14 residues. In DNA, the CDR3 is TGCGCCAGCAGCTTGGGGACAGGGGGAAATGAGCAGTTCTTC. Translation gives CASSLGTGGNEQFF. Full variable domain (missing parts from reference TRBV5-1 and TRBJ2-1): KAGVTQTPRYLIKTRGQQVTLSCSPISGHRSVSWYQQTPGQGLQFLFEYFSETQRNKGNFPGRFSGRQFSNSRSEMNVSTLELGDSALYLCASSLGTGGNEQFFGPGTRLTVL.

This rearrangement joins TRBV10-3 to TRBJ1-2; 8 nucleotides align to TRBD1. V gave up 6 bases and J gave up 4 bases; unmatched junction bases: 1. Germline values: CDR1 ENHRY, CDR2 SYGVKD. There are 12 residues in the CDR3. DNA for the CDR3: TGTGCCATCAGGGGACAGGCCTATGGCTACACCTTC. This encodes CAIRGQAYGYTF.

This rearrangement joins TRBV30 to TRBJ1-1; 8 positions agree with TRBD1. The V and J ends lost 1 base and 0 bases, in that order; junction bases with no gene match: 1. Germline V lookup: CDR1 GTSNPN, CDR2 SVGIG (reference sequence). The CDR3 is 14 residues long. CDR3 region: CAWSAGGMNTEAFF. CDR3 bases: TGTGCCTGGAGTGCAGGGGGCATGAACACTGAAGCTTTCTTT. The whole variable domain, remainder taken from reference TRBV30 and TRBJ1-1, is SQTIHQWPATLVQPVGSPLSLECTVEGTSNPNLYWYRQAAGRGLQLLFYSVGIGQISSEVPQNLSASRPQDRQFILSSKKLLLSDSGFYLCAWSAGGMNTEAFFGQGTRLTVV.

The chain couples TRBV18 to TRBJ1-3; 7 nucleotides agree with TRBD1. Germline-derived CDR1 and CDR2 are KGHSH and LQKENI. This CDR3 comprises 13 residues. J lost 4 bases, V lost 6 bases, and 3 bases had no gene match. CDR3 in amino acids: CASSPGQGNTIYF. DNA for the CDR3: TGTGCCAGCTCTCCGGGACAGGGAAACACCATATATTTT.

V and J are TRBV3-1 (or the pseudogene TRBV3-2) and TRBJ2-2, with D perhaps TRBD2 (5 bases). The CDR3 extends over 14 amino acids. CDR1 and CDR2 (germline): LGHDT, YNNKEL (reference sequence). V was cut by 2 bases and J by 2 bases, with 6 bases left in between. CDR3 sequence (DNA): TGTGCCAGCAGCCAAAGGACTAACACCGGGGAGCTGTTTTTT. Protein: CASSQRTNTGELFF.

The rearrangement links TRBV6-5 to TRBJ1-4; D gene ambiguous. Trimming removed 2 bases at V and 9 bases at J, with 16 bases between. Per germline, CDR1 MNHEY and CDR2 SVGAGI. The CDR3 totals 15 residues. The CDR3 spells CASSYRDTGKKKLFF. The CDR3 nucleotides are TGTGCCAGCAGTTACAGGGATACCGGGAAAAAAAAACTGTTTTTT.

The genes are TRBV11-2 and TRBJ2-1; tentatively, D is TRBD1 (5 bases). Germline assignment: CDR1 SGHAT and CDR2 FQNNGV. This CDR3 is built from 14 residues. Trimming took 0 bases from V and 8 from J, leaving 11 bases between them. In nucleotides, the CDR3 is TGTGCCAGCAGCTTAGAACCAAGGGGCCATGAGCAGTTCTTC. Encoded protein: CASSLEPRGHEQFF. The complete variable domain, with remaining parts taken from reference TRBV11-2 and TRBJ2-1, reads EAGVAQSPRYKIIEKRQSVAFWCNPISGHATLYWYQQILGQGPKLLIQFQNNGVVDDSQLPKDRFSAERLKGVDSTLKIQPAKLEDSAVYLCASSLEPRGHEQFFGPGTRLTVL.

This chain joins TRBV5-1 and TRBJ2-7; D perhaps matches TRBD1 (6 bases). Germline V gene lookup returns CDR1 SGHRS and CDR2 YFSETQ. The CDR3 is 14 residues long. The V end was cut by 2 bases, the J end by 4 bases, with 13 bases between. The CDR3 coding sequence is TGCGCCAGCAGCTTAGGGCAGGGGCGATACGAGCAGTACTTC. It codes for CASSLGQGRYEQYF.

This clone appeared once. The chain carries TRBV4-1 and TRBJ1-2; D may be TRBD1 (6 bases). This CDR3 has 15 residues. V dropped 0 bases and J dropped 4 bases, with 12 bases sitting between them. CDR1 MGHRA and CDR2 YSYEKL come from the germline V gene. The CDR3 loop reads CASSQDGQGLYGYTF. CDR3 in DNA: TGCGCCAGCAGCCAAGATGGGCAGGGGCTCTATGGCTACACCTTC.

This clone was detected once. The chain couples TRBV11-2 to TRBJ2-7, with TRBD2 as a possible D gene (5 bases). The CDR3 spans 15 residues. Trimming removed 2 bases from V and 5 bases from J, with 16 bases in between. The germline CDR1 and CDR2 sequences are SGHAT and FQNNGV. In DNA, the CDR3 is TGTGCCAGCAGCTTATTCGTAGGACGGACTGACGAGCAGTACTTC. The encoded protein is CASSLFVGRTDEQYF.

The gene calls are TRBV6-6 and TRBJ1-1, with unresolved D. In germline, CDR1 is MNHNY, CDR2 SVGAGI (reference sequence). This CDR3 is built from 13 residues. V lost 4 bases and J lost 3, with 9 bases in between. The CDR3 reads CASSFEAYTEAFF. Here the CDR3 DNA reads TGTGCCAGCAGTTTCGAGGCCTACACTGAAGCTTTCTTT.